This T cell receptor (beta chain) was found in a study of Ad26.COV2.S vaccination and SARS-CoV-2 variants. Libraries were prepared by immunoSEQ multiplex PCR; TCRdb keeps only in-frame clonotypes and omits some of them. The sample shows a few hundred thousand clones, roughly 85% of them seen only once. As for treatment: 15 to 20 received Ad26.COV2.S at low or high dose, single or two shots; roughly five received placebo; per-sample allocation not given. Sampling happened 63 days after the first vaccine or placebo injection. An Ad26 vector carrying the Wuhan-strain SARS-CoV-2 spike served as the vaccine. Trimming removed 5 bases at V and 7 bases at J, with 18 bases between. There are 14 residues in the CDR3. CDR1 is SEHNR and CDR2 is FQNEAQ in the germline V gene (reference sequence).

The J gene is TRBJ2-7, the V gene TRBV7-9; maybe TRBD1 (6 bases). The sample consisted of peripheral blood, taken in a trial of Ad26.COV2.S vaccine versus placebo. The origin of this receptor is a person between 18 and 60 years old who received the Ad26.COV2.S COVID-19 vaccine or a placebo. Here the CDR3 DNA reads TGTGCCAGCAGCCCCCGGGATCGTCAGGGGGAGCAGTACTTC. It translates to CASSPRDRQGEQYF.